The 5 T cell receptor beta chains given below trace back to one sample, sequenced in a study of vaccination effects on CD4 cells after COVID-19. Sequencing in the ViraFEST assay came after antigen-specific CD4+ T cells had been expanded with viral peptide pools, which were used to stimulate PBMC. Investigators separated out CD4+ T cells once around eleven days of culture had passed. Vaccine recipients lacked prior SARS-CoV-2 infection and had negative nucleocapsid antibodies. Their antigens remain unidentified. The repertoire was sequenced with immunoSEQ multiplex PCR; TCRdb's copy has only in-frame clones and lacks some. The data contain approximately 28,000 clones, roughly 73% of them singletons. Specimen: CD4+ T cells from PBMCs cultured with HCoV-NL63 spike peptides, collected before COVID-19 vaccination. These receptors all stem from a human donor who received a COVID-19 vaccine.

The rearrangement joins TRBV12-3 or TRBV12-4 to TRBJ1-1, with D unclear. The CDR3 length is 13 residues. The ends were cut back, 6 bases at V and 10 bases at J, with 18 bases in the middle. Here the CDR3 reads CASSLFDATVAFF. The CDR3 nucleotides read TGTGCCAGCAGCTTGTTTGATGCGACGGTAGCTTTCTTT.

The chain couples TRBV28 to TRBJ1-2; D is uncertain. V lost 4 bases and J 0 bases, leaving 12 bases between the germline ends. In germline, CDR1 is MDHEN, CDR2 SYDVKM. This CDR3 is built from 15 residues. CDR3 residues: CASSSPAGANYGYTF. The CDR3 coding sequence is TGTGCCAGCAGTTCGCCCGCCGGGGCTAACTATGGCTACACCTTC.

The chain carries TRBV2 and TRBJ2-3, with 9 bases matching TRBD2. The trim removed 5 bases at V and 1 base at J, leaving 7 bases unmatched. In germline, CDR1 is SNHLY, CDR2 FYNNEI. The CDR3 covers 16 residues. CDR3 DNA: TGTGCCAGCAGTCGCCGGGCTAGCGGGGGCACAGATACGCAGTATTTT. Its protein product is CASSRRASGGTDTQYF.

V is TRBV6-6 and J is TRBJ2-7; 8 bases align to TRBD1. The CDR3 spans 14 residues. J was trimmed by 2 bases and V by 3 bases; bases with no gene match: 3. CDR1 and CDR2 (germline): MNHNY, SVGAGI (reference sequence). The CDR3 coding sequence is TGTGCCAGCAGTTATGGGACAGGCACCTACGAGCAGTACTTC. Translating gives CASSYGTGTYEQYF.

The gene calls are TRBV9 and TRBJ2-1; 9 nucleotides match TRBD1. V lost 6 bases, J lost 7 bases, and 11 bases stayed unmatched. Germline V gene sequence: CDR1 SGDLS, CDR2 YYNGEE. The CDR3 totals 15 residues. CDR3 loop: CASNNGTGRANEQFF. DNA for the CDR3: TGTGCCAGCAACAATGGGACAGGGAGGGCGAATGAGCAGTTCTTC.